This entry is about one TCR beta chain. This entry is derived from a study of control samples from healthy donors and cancer patients. V gave up 2 bases and J gave up 5 bases, with 7 bases separating them. The CDR3 sequence is 13 residues long. Assay: immunoSEQ multiplex PCR; the TCRdb copy retains only in-frame clones and omits some. There are 130,000 to 150,000 clones in the sample; 80% to 95% occur only once, and roughly 6.2% lies in the top ten. Input material: blood. The gene calls are TRBV12-3 or TRBV12-4 and TRBJ1-5; no clear D. This receptor was identified in a man between 18 and 35 years old in good health. The DNA for the CDR3 is TGTGCCAGCAGTTTAACGATGGATCAGCCCCAGCATTTT. Its protein product is CASSLTMDQPQHF.